The rows below give T cell receptor beta chains drawn from one sample of a study of blood T cell repertoires in COVID-19. Libraries were prepared by immunoSEQ multiplex PCR; TCRdb keeps only in-frame clonotypes and omits some of them. The sample comprises under 250,000 clones, around 81% of which are singletons, and more than 6% rests with the top ten. Sequencing was carried out using peripheral blood. These receptors were obtained from a woman aged 55-70 years with active or convalescent COVID-19. Each CDR3 is given with its conserved first and last residue. Clone size is not always given. Where it is, it says once, few, many or a class for expanded clones.

>NA|TRBV5-4
CASSSGTSGLHTYEQYF
>NA|TRBV25-1
CASSEGQGPLTIYF
>NA|TRBV7-9
CASSSRRVPEPNTGELFF
>NA|TRBV5-5
CASSPPGDYGYTF
>NA|TRBV5-1
CASSLADRGTEAFF
>NA|TRBV11-2
CASSLRGGNSPLHF
>NA|TRBV7-9
CASHEGMANTEAFF
>NA|TRBV2
CASSVGTGGNSPLHF
>NA|TRBV9
CASSTTGGASGELFF
>NA|TRBV2
CASSDEERGIDTDTQYF
>NA|TRBV6-5
CASSYSSGRETQYF
>NA|TRBV30
CAWSAQGGANEKLFF
>NA|TRBV5-8
CASSLELYNEQFF
>NA|TRBV5-1
CASSREGSEKLFF
>NA|TRBV5-4
CASSLFTGSGTDTQYF
>NA|TRBV5-1
CASSLGQGARGNYGYTF
>NA|TRBV25-1
CASSRETIDEQFF
>once|TRBV5-1
CASRQTANYGYTF
>NA|TRBV7-2
CASSLGQVYSPLHF
>NA|TRBV11-2
CASTSRLSTYEQYF
>NA|TRBV27
CASSSPSSGSEEQYF
>NA|TRBV19
CASSMQGAGEKLFF
>NA|TRBV29-1
CSVAPSGSRHEQYF
>NA|TRBV7-8
CASTPRGPTNYGYTF
>NA|TRBV7-6
CASSLNRGGIGTDTQYF
>NA|TRBV29-1
CSVLGRLGTGVYNEQFF
>NA|TRBV10-3
CAISESGRGLYGYTF
>NA|TRBV14
CASSQEVAGFQYF
>NA|TRBV10-3
CAISEGSGGANEQFF